The sequence of this TCR beta chain was determined in a study of cytomegalovirus exposure and HLA in healthy donors. Overall study results and limits: Presence/absence comparisons presumed near-even sequencing depth among donors. Cytomegalovirus-associated TCR beta chains were listed, numbering 164.

A word on this clone: The antigen is not known. Other DNA sequences in the sample encode the same CDR3.

60 Vbeta and 13 Jbeta primers were used in PCR. Profiling relied on immunoSEQ multiplex PCR, and the TCRdb table lists in-frame clones only, not all of them. The repertoire holds under 130,000 clones, with about 12% as singletons. This CDR3 comprises 14 residues. V shed 10 bases, J shed 3 bases, and the junction held 7 bases outside the gene matches. CDR1 and CDR2 (germline): MNHEY, SVGAGI. The source material was PBMCs. The chain has TRBV6-5 and TRBJ2-1; 9 nucleotides match TRBD2. This TCR was recovered from a middle-aged man in good health and CMV-seropositive. CDR3 sequence reads: CATQREAFYNEQFF. CDR3 DNA sequence: TGTGCCACCCAGCGGGAGGCCTTCTACAATGAGCAGTTCTTC.